This T cell receptor beta chain comes out of a study of TIL therapy for anti-PD-1-resistant metastatic lung cancer. For the study at large: Median tumor mutation burden was more than 1.4 mutations per megabase.

Indicated time point: pre-treatment sample, taken before nivolumab and TIL therapy. The tumor samples were excised metastases, mostly pleural nodules or supraclavicular lymph nodes. Tumors were harvested before any PD-1/PD-L1 blockade. The CDR3 totals 12 residues. The germline gives CDR1 SNHLY, CDR2 FYNNEI. Between the trimmed V and J ends, which lost 6 bases and 5 bases, there was a span of 10 bases. By share, this clone counts as medium-sized. The libraries were made with immunoSEQ v3. Repertoires were generated with immunoSEQ multiplex PCR, while TCRdb's copy carries only in-frame clones and drops some. The repertoire holds some 10,000 clones, around 56% seen once, with approximately 13% in the top ten.

The clonotype comes from a person aged 25-79 years with non-small cell lung cancer. The material sequenced was tumor tissue, taken at baseline. The chain recombines TRBV2 with TRBJ2-5; D remains ambiguous. CDR3 DNA sequence: TGTGCCAGCAGCCAAGGCGGCGAGACCCAGTACTTC. Translated, it gives CASSQGGETQYF.